The 5 T cell receptor beta chains given below trace back to one sample, sequenced in a study of spatial heterogeneity in lung cancer. From the 5' RACE reads, TCRdb called clonotypes with MiXCR, one entry per CDR3 protein. The profile shows 25,000 or so distinct CDR3 sequences, about 4.7% of them singletons. The time point was: sample taken at primary tumor resection. The sequences come from PBMCs, collected at surgery. The receptors here all came from a male donor with early-stage non-small cell lung cancer.

This clonotype was observed at least ten times. The genes are TRBV6-2 or TRBV6-3 and TRBJ2-1; 11 bases align to TRBD2. This CDR3 region has 14 residues. J gave up 13 bases and V 4 bases, and 9 bases lay outside the gene matches. CDR1 and CDR2 (germline): MNHEY, SVGEGT. Here the CDR3 reads CASSSALLAGVQFF. In DNA, the CDR3 is TGTGCCAGCAGTTCTGCACTACTAGCGGGGGTTCAGTTCTTC.

This clonotype was seen at least ten times. The genes are TRBV2 and TRBJ2-5; possible D gene TRBD2, 5 bases. V lost 6 bases to trimming and J lost 4 bases, with 6 bases between them. The CDR3 loop spans 11 amino acids. Per the germline V gene, CDR1 is SNHLY and CDR2 is FYNNEI. The CDR3 spells CASRRVETQYF. The CDR3 DNA reads TGTGCCAGCAGGAGGGTAGAGACCCAGTACTTC.

This clonotype is classed as medium-sized. V is TRBV29-1 and J is TRBJ2-1; TRBD2 agrees at 14 bases. The CDR3 loop spans 13 amino acids. V trimming: 3 bases; J trimming: 9 bases; junction bases outside the gene matches: 1. Germline V CDR1 and CDR2: SQVTM, ANQGSEA. The CDR3 sequence is CSVETSGRAEQFF. Here the CDR3 DNA reads TGCAGCGTTGAGACTAGCGGGAGGGCTGAGCAGTTCTTC.

This clonotype was detected ten times or more. The chain has TRBV29-1 and TRBJ2-7; D is unclear. Germline lookup yields CDR1 SQVTM and CDR2 ANQGSEA. The CDR3 has 12 amino acids. V dropped 1 base and J dropped 4 bases, with 8 bases sitting between them. As DNA, the CDR3 is TGCAGCGTTGAAGGGTCGGCATACGAGCAGTACTTC. Translation: CSVEGSAYEQYF.

This clonotype has a count of ten or more. The chain joins TRBV18 to TRBJ1-5; D is possibly TRBD1 (5 bases). Germline V gene sequence: CDR1 KGHSH, CDR2 LQKENI. V lost 6 bases, J lost 5 bases, and 11 bases lay in between. This CDR3 contains 13 residues. CDR3 DNA sequence: TGTGCCAGCTCCCCGGGGCGGGATCAGCCCCAGCATTTT. Its translation: CASSPGRDQPQHF.